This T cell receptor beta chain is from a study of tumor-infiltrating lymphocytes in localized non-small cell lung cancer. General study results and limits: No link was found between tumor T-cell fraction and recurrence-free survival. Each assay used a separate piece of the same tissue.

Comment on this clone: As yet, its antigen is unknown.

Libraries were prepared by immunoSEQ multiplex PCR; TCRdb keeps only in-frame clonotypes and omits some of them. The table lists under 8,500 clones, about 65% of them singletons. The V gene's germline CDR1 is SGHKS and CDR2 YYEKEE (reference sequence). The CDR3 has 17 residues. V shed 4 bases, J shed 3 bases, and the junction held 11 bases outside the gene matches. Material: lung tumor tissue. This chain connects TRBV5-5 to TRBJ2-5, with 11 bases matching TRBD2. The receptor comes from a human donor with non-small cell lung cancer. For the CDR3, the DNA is TGTGCCAGCAGCCCCCTTAGCGGGGGGGGATTAAAAGAGACCCAGTACTTC. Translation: CASSPLSGGGLKETQYF. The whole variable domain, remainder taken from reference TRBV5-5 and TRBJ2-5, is DAGVTQSPTHLIKTRGQQVTLRCSPISGHKSVSWYQQVLGQGPQFIFQYYEKEERGRGNFPDRFSARQFPNYSSELNVNALLLGDSALYLCASSPLSGGGLKETQYFGPGTRLLVL.